This TCR beta chain was retrieved from a study of early T cells in non-severe SARS-CoV-2 infection. TCRdb re-called the 5' RACE reads through MiXCR, storing one row per CDR3 protein. The profile shows tens of thousands of distinct CDR3 sequences, around 8.6% of them singletons. Trimming at V came to 6 bases and at J to 8 bases, leaving 22 bases not matched to a gene. This CDR3 has 18 residues. Per the germline V gene, CDR1 is SGHVS and CDR2 is FNYEAQ. The sequencing used whole blood, collected at baseline. The sequence came from an adult who was a healthcare worker with PCR-confirmed SARS-CoV-2 infection or an uninfected control (not recorded which). The rearrangement links TRBV7-6 to TRBJ1-1; 9 bases line up with TRBD1. The CDR3 here is CASSSIPGQGRSMREAFF. CDR3 bases: TGTGCCAGCAGTTCAATACCGGGACAGGGTCGTTCGATGCGCGAAGCTTTCTTT. The full variable domain, rest sourced from reference TRBV7-6 and TRBJ1-1, is GAGVSQSPRYKVTKRGQDVALRCDPISGHVSLYWYRQALGQGPEFLTYFNYEAQQDKSGLPNDRFSAERPEGSISTLTIQRTEQRDSAMYRCASSSIPGQGRSMREAFFGQGTRLTVV.